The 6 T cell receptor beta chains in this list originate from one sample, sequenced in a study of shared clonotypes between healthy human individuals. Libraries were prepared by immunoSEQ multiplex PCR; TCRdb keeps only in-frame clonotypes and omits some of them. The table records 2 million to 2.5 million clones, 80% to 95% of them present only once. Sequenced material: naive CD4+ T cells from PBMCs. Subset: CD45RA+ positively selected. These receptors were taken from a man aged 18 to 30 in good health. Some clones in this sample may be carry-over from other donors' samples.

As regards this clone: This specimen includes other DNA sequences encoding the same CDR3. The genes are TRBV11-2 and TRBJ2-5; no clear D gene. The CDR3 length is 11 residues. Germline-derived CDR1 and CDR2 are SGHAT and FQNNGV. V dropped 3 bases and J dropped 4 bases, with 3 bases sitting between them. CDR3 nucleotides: TGTGCCAGCAGCTTTAGAGAGACCCAGTACTTC. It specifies CASSFRETQYF.

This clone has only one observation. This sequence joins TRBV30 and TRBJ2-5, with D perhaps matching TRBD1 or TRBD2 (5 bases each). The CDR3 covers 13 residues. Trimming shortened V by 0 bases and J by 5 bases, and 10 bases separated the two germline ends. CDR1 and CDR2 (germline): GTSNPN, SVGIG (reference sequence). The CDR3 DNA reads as TGTGCCTGGAGTGTACCCGGGACGGAGACCCAGTACTTC. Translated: CAWSVPGTETQYF.

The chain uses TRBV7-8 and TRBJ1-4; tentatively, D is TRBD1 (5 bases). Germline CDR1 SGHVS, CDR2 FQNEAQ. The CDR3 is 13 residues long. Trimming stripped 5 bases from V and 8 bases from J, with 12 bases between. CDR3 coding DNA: TGTGCCAGCAGCGCAGAGGGGAAGGAAAAACTGTTTTTT. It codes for CASSAEGKEKLFF.

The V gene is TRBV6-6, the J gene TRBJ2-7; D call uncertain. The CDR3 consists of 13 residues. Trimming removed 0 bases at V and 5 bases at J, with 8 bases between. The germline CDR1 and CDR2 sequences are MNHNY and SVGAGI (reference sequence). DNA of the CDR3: TGTGCCAGCAGTTACTCGACCCTGGACGAGCAGTACTTC. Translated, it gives CASSYSTLDEQYF.

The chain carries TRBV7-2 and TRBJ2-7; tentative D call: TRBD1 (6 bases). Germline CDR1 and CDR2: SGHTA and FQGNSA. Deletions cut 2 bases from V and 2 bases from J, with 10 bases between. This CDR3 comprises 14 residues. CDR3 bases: TGTGCCAGCAGCTTACGGGACATAGCCTACGAGCAGTACTTC. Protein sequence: CASSLRDIAYEQYF.

This chain's CDR3 is CASSLGVGELFF. CDR3 DNA sequence: TGTGCCAGCAGCCTAGGAGTCGGGGAGCTGTTTTTT. This chain joins TRBV28 and TRBJ2-2; D is unclear. Looked up from germline, CDR1 is MDHEN and CDR2 is SYDVKM. The V gene lost 6 bases and the J gene lost 7 bases, with 9 bases spanning the gap. This CDR3 has 12 amino acids.